These T cell receptor beta chains were read from a single sample in a study of T cells in tumors after PD-1 blockade. Profiled with immunoSEQ multiplex PCR; TCRdb holds only in-frame clones, not every one. The table shows approximately 60,000 clones, with roughly 78% occurring only once. The starting material was PBMCs, obtained before anti-PD-1 treatment. All receptors derive from a human donor with basal cell carcinoma. Both conserved end residues are part of each CDR3. Each record gives: clone size, J gene, V gene, D gene, CDR3 DNA, CDR3 protein. The D gene is left open where the match is weak. Rows may omit the clone size; those that give it use once, few, many or a size class.

>NA|TRBJ2-2|TRBV10-1|NA
TGCGCCAGCAGTGATTCGAGGGCAAACACCGGGGAGCTGTTTTTT
CASSDSRANTGELFF
>NA|TRBJ1-5|TRBV19|NA
TGTGCCAGTAGTACAGCAGGGTTTAGCAATCAGCCCCAGCATTTT
CASSTAGFSNQPQHF
>many|TRBJ1-1|TRBV19|NA
TGTGCCAGTACCCCGTATAGGGGACAAGTGAACACTGAAGCTTTCTTT
CASTPYRGQVNTEAFF
>once|TRBJ2-2|TRBV4-1|NA
TGCGCCAGCAGCCAAGATACCGCAGGGGCGAACACCGGGGAGCTGTTTTTT
CASSQDTAGANTGELFF
>NA|TRBJ2-5|TRBV7-2|TRBD2
TGTGCCAGCAGCCCAGGACTAGCGCGGGAGACCCAGTACTTC
CASSPGLARETQYF
>few|TRBJ2-2|TRBV6-1|NA
TGTGCCAGCAGTGAAGCACACCTCACCGGGGAGCTGTTTTTT
CASSEAHLTGELFF
>NA|TRBJ1-3|TRBV21-1|NA
TGTGCCAGCAGCAAACCGTCGTGGAGGGGGGAAGGAAACACCATATATTTT
CASSKPSWRGEGNTIYF
>NA|TRBJ2-6|TRBV14|NA
TGTGCCAGCAGCTCTCTGAAGGGGGGAGGAACCAACGTCCTGACTTTC
CASSSLKGGGTNVLTF
>once|TRBJ2-5|TRBV12-5|NA
TGTGCTAGTGGGTCCCCGGGCTTCTCAGAGACCCAGTACTTC
CASGSPGFSETQYF
>NA|TRBJ1-1|TRBV4-1|TRBD1
TGCGCCAGCAGCCCCAGGACAGGGACTGAAGCTTTCTTT
CASSPRTGTEAFF
>NA|TRBJ1-1|TRBV12-3/TRBV12-4|NA
TGTGCCAGCAGCATAAAGAACACTGAAGCTTTCTTT
CASSIKNTEAFF
>few|TRBJ1-1|TRBV3-1/TRBV3-2|TRBD1
TGTGCCAGCAGCCAACTAGGCGGGACAGGCCCCACTGAAGCTTTCTTT
CASSQLGGTGPTEAFF
>NA|TRBJ1-1|TRBV7-2|TRBD1
TGTGCCAGCAGCCCCAGGACAGGGGGATATGAAGCTTTCTTT
CASSPRTGGYEAFF
>NA|TRBJ2-1|TRBV6-4|TRBD2
TGTGCCAGCAGTGAAGATAGCGGGGGCTATGAGCAGTTCTTC
CASSEDSGGYEQFF
>few|TRBJ1-6|TRBV6-6|TRBD1
TGTACTACAGGGGGCTCGGGCTTGGGGAATTCACCCCTCCACTTT
CTTGGSGLGNSPLHF
>few|TRBJ2-2|TRBV7-2|TRBD2
TGTGCCAGCAGCTTAGGGGCTAGCGGGTCCGGGGAGCTGTTTTTT
CASSLGASGSGELFF
>NA|TRBJ1-2|TRBV9|NA
TGTGCCAGCAGCGTAGGGCAGGGGAGCTATGGCTACACCTTC
CASSVGQGSYGYTF
>NA|TRBJ2-7|TRBV29-1|TRBD2
TGCAGCGTCGAGGGACTAGCGGGGCCCGAGCAGTACTTC
CSVEGLAGPEQYF
>NA|TRBJ1-5|TRBV5-6|TRBD1
TGTGCCAGCAGCCGACAGGGGGTTCTAGAGCCCCAGCATTTT
CASSRQGVLEPQHF
>NA|TRBJ1-5|TRBV6-5|TRBD1
TGTGCCAGCAGACGACAGGGGGAGGGTCAGCCCCAGCATTTT
CASRRQGEGQPQHF
>few|TRBJ2-7|TRBV5-1|NA
TGCGCCAGCAGCATCGGGGGGCCCTTTTCCTACGAGCAGTACTTC
CASSIGGPFSYEQYF
>NA|TRBJ2-1|TRBV5-4|NA
TGTGCCAGCAGGTCTACAGGAGGTAATTACAATGAGCAGTTCTTC
CASRSTGGNYNEQFF
>NA|TRBJ2-6|TRBV5-6|NA
TGTGCCAGCATCATTAGCCCCAGGGGCACTCTAGCAGGGGCCAACGTCCTGACTTTC
CASIISPRGTLAGANVLTF
>NA|TRBJ1-1|TRBV7-8|NA
TGTGCCAGCAGCTTAGCGGATGCGGTGGCTGAAGCTTTCTTT
CASSLADAVAEAFF
>few|TRBJ2-7|TRBV7-9|NA
TGTGCCAGCAGCTTAACGAGCGGGTCCCCTTACTTC
CASSLTSGSPYF
>NA|TRBJ1-1|TRBV6-5|TRBD1
TGTGCCAGCAGTTACGAGGCAGGGGGGAACACTGAAGCTTTCTTT
CASSYEAGGNTEAFF
>NA|TRBJ2-5|TRBV5-1|NA
TGCGCCAGCAGCAATCCCGGGACGGCGAAAAAGGCCCAGTACTTC
CASSNPGTAKKAQYF
>NA|TRBJ1-2|TRBV5-1|NA
TGCGCCAGCAGCTTGGGGGACAACGCTGACACCTTC
CASSLGDNADTF
>NA|TRBJ1-6|TRBV5-4|TRBD1
TGTGCCAGCAGCCTGGGGACAGCCAATAATTCACCCCTCCACTTT
CASSLGTANNSPLHF
>once|TRBJ2-7|TRBV7-9|TRBD1
TGTGCCAGCAGCTATGGGGGACAGGGGGCTTACGAGCAGTACTTC
CASSYGGQGAYEQYF
>NA|TRBJ2-1|TRBV5-4|NA
TGTGCCAGCAGCCAAGGGGTGGACCCCTACAATGAGCAGTTCTTC
CASSQGVDPYNEQFF
>NA|TRBJ1-3|TRBV7-9|TRBD1
TGTGCCAGCAGCTTCGGGACAGGGGAGAGAGGAAACACCATATATTTT
CASSFGTGERGNTIYF
>NA|TRBJ1-6|TRBV7-6|NA
TGTGCCAGCAGCTCTTTAAATTCACCCCTCCACTTT
CASSSLNSPLHF
>NA|TRBJ2-5|TRBV10-3|NA
TGTGCCATTTCCGGGACTGCCGCCCAAGAGACCCAGTACTTC
CAISGTAAQETQYF
>NA|TRBJ1-1|TRBV6-6|NA
TGTGCCAGCAGCGTTTCCTGGGACACTGAAGCTTTCTTT
CASSVSWDTEAFF
>NA|TRBJ2-7|TRBV2|NA
TGTGCCAGCACGGAGTATGGCCCGGCAGCGACCTACGAGCAGTACTTC
CASTEYGPAATYEQYF
>NA|TRBJ2-3|TRBV6-2/TRBV6-3|NA
TGTGCCAGCAGTTACTCGCCGGGACACGCTCTTTCCAGCACAGATACGCAGTATTTT
CASSYSPGHALSSTDTQYF
>NA|TRBJ1-6|TRBV6-1|NA
TGTGCCAGCAGTGAAGAAGGGTCGGCAGACTCCTATAATTCACCCCTCCACTTT
CASSEEGSADSYNSPLHF
>NA|TRBJ1-4|TRBV27|TRBD1
TGTGCCAGCAGGGCAGGGGGCTATAATGAAAAACTGTTTTTT
CASRAGGYNEKLFF
>NA|TRBJ1-1|TRBV30|NA
TGTGCCTGGAGTGTAATGGTGAACACTGAAGCTTTCTTT
CAWSVMVNTEAFF
>NA|TRBJ2-5|TRBV27|TRBD2
TGTGCCAGCAGTAATGGACTAGCGGGGGAACAAGAGACCCAGTACTTC
CASSNGLAGEQETQYF
>NA|TRBJ1-1|TRBV5-8|NA
TGTGCCAGCAGCTTGCTTTCTTCGAACACTGAAGCTTTCTTT
CASSLLSSNTEAFF
>NA|TRBJ1-5|TRBV6-1|NA
TGTGCCAGCAGTGAAGCAGGGGGTAGCAATCAGCCCCAGCATTTT
CASSEAGGSNQPQHF
>NA|TRBJ2-3|TRBV3-1/TRBV3-2|TRBD2
TGTGCCAGCAGCCCCTGGGGACTAGCGGGCACAGATACGCAGTATTTT
CASSPWGLAGTDTQYF
>NA|TRBJ1-1|TRBV29-1|NA
TGCAGCGTCTATTCGAACACTGAAGCTTTCTTT
CSVYSNTEAFF
>NA|TRBJ1-2|TRBV5-1|TRBD1
TGCGCCAGCAGCTTGGGACAGGGAGTAGGGGGCTACACCTTC
CASSLGQGVGGYTF
>NA|TRBJ2-6|TRBV27|NA
TGTGCCAGCAGGTGGGAAGGGAACTCTGGGGCCAACGTCCTGACTTTC
CASRWEGNSGANVLTF
>NA|TRBJ2-5|TRBV7-2|NA
TGTGCCAGCAGCTTAACAGGGACGGTAGAGACCCAGTACTTC
CASSLTGTVETQYF
>NA|TRBJ1-2|TRBV30|NA
TGTGCCTGGAGTGGGGAAACCTATGGCTACACCTTC
CAWSGETYGYTF
>NA|TRBJ1-2|TRBV19|NA
TGTGCCAGTAGTATAGCCCGGGCAGGAGGCTACACCTTC
CASSIARAGGYTF
>NA|TRBJ2-2|TRBV19|TRBD2
TGTGCCAGTAGTGCTCCTAGCGGGGGGACCCTCGGCGGGGAGCTGTTTTTT
CASSAPSGGTLGGELFF
>once|TRBJ2-1|TRBV4-1|TRBD2
TGCGCCAGCAGCCAAGACTGGCGGGGGGAGCAGTTCTTC
CASSQDWRGEQFF
>NA|TRBJ1-1|TRBV14|TRBD1
TGTGCCAGCAGCCAATGGGCAGGGGGTTCGGGGAACACTGAAGCTTTCTTT
CASSQWAGGSGNTEAFF
>NA|TRBJ1-3|TRBV10-1|TRBD1
TGCGCCAGCGGGGACAGAGGTGGAAACACCATATATTTT
CASGDRGGNTIYF